This T cell receptor (beta chain) emerged from a study of early T cells in non-severe SARS-CoV-2 infection. Turning to the study itself: Sequencing of bulk RNA from unsorted whole blood was done, without chain pairing.

The CDR3 consists of 14 residues. CDR1 is SEHNR, CDR2 FQNEAQ, per germline (reference sequence). This clonotype was seen a handful of times. A much larger clone differs by one base, so this may be a read error. TCRdb recomputed calls from the 5' RACE reads with MiXCR, one row per CDR3 protein. The sample lists tens of thousands of distinct CDR3 sequences; about 5% were seen once. This clonotype was obtained from an adult who was a healthcare worker with PCR-confirmed SARS-CoV-2 infection or an uninfected control (not recorded which). Input material: whole blood. The chain uses TRBV7-9 and TRBJ2-2; no definite D call. CDR3 in amino acids: CAVIRTTNTEELFF. CDR3 in DNA: TGTGCCGTAATAAGGACGACGAACACCGAGGAGCTGTTTTTT.